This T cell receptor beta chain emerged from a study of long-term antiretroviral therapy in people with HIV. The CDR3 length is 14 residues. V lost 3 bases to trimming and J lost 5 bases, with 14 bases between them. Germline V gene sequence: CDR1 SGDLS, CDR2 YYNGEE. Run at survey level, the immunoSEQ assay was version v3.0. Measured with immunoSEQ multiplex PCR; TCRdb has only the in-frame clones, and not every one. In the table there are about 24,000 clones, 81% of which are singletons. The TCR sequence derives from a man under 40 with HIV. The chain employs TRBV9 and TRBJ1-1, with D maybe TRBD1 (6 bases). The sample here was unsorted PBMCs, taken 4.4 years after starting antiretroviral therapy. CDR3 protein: CASSAQGRATEAFF. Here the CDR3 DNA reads TGTGCCAGCAGCGCCCAGGGGCGTGCAACTGAAGCTTTCTTT.